One sample yielded the 27 T cell receptor beta chains listed below, sequenced in a study of T cells in Graves' hyperthyroidism and ophthalmopathy. Amplified regions were TCR beta CDR3 sequences from RNA transcripts. Researchers ran a first-round RT-PCR on the TCR CDR3 using the HTBI primer set. TCRdb reanalysed the multiplex PCR reads using MiXCR and keeps one entry per CDR3 protein. The sample has 350,000 to 400,000 distinct CDR3 sequences, approximately 15% seen once; the top ten hold roughly 11%. Source material: blood. These receptors came from a woman aged 60 to 75 with Graves' hyperthyroidism.

Ten or more counts support this clonotype. The chain combines TRBV3-1 with TRBJ1-2; D is unresolved. V was clipped by 0 bases and J by 8 bases, with 10 bases between them. Germline assignment: CDR1 LGHDT and CDR2 YNNKEL (reference sequence). This CDR3 has 13 residues. The DNA of the CDR3 is TGTGCCAGCAGCCAAGATAATGGGGTCGGCTACACCTTC. It codes for CASSQDNGVGYTF.

Ten or more counts support this clonotype. The chain combines TRBV6-1 with TRBJ2-5, with D possibly matching TRBD2 (5 bases). V was pared by 5 bases and J by 5 bases, with 12 bases between. The CDR3 totals 13 residues. CDR1 is MNHNS and CDR2 is SASEGT in the germline V gene. The CDR3 DNA reads TGTGCCAGCAGTTACGCGGGTGTGGAGACCCAGTACTTC. The encoded protein is CASSYAGVETQYF.

This clonotype was recorded many times. The chain recombines TRBV29-1 with TRBJ2-1, with 13 bases that match TRBD2. Germline-derived CDR1 and CDR2 are SQVTM and ANQGSEA. This CDR3 region has 14 residues. The junction had 7 bases not matched to a gene; V was cut back by 7 bases and J by 7 bases. CDR3 protein: CSGLAGGFVNEQFF. The CDR3 DNA is TGCAGCGGACTAGCGGGAGGTTTTGTAAATGAGCAGTTCTTC.

This clonotype was picked up a small number of times. This may come from a read error, since a much larger clone is one base off. The rearrangement joins TRBV20-1 to TRBJ2-7; D may be TRBD2 (6 bases). The V end lost 6 bases, the J end lost 5 bases, and 17 bases lay between the germline ends. The CDR3 consists of 13 residues. Germline V gives CDR1 DFQATT, CDR2 SNEGSKA (reference sequence). The CDR3 nucleotides read TGCAGTGCCGCACACGGAGGGCCTAACGAGCAGTACTTC. It is translated as CSAAHGGPNEQYF.

This clonotype occurred many times. This chain connects TRBV18 to TRBJ1-1, with unresolved D. The CDR3 length is 13 residues. V was clipped by 0 bases and J by 1 base, with 3 bases between them. The germline CDR1 and CDR2 sequences are KGHSH and LQKENI. The CDR3 spells CASSPPQNTEAFF. DNA of the CDR3: TGTGCCAGCTCACCACCGCAGAACACTGAAGCTTTCTTT.

CDR3 sequence reads: CASRGPRSPLHF. The CDR3 DNA follows: TGTGCCAGCAGAGGGCCTCGATCACCCCTCCACTTT. This chain uses TRBV3-1 with TRBJ1-6; D is uncertain. Germline V gene data show CDR1 as LGHDT and CDR2 as YNNKEL (reference sequence). Trimming stripped 6 bases from V and 10 bases from J, with 10 bases between. This CDR3 comprises 12 residues.

Many counts were recorded for this clonotype. The CDR3 is CSASDISGNTIYF. In nucleotides, the CDR3 is TGCAGTGCTAGTGACATCTCTGGAAACACCATATATTTT. The chain couples TRBV20-1 to TRBJ1-3; D uncertain. Germline CDR1 reads DFQATT; CDR2 reads SNEGSKA (reference sequence). V gave up 3 bases and J gave up 0 bases, with 6 bases separating them. The CDR3 consists of 13 residues.

This clonotype was detected ten times or more. The chain is built from TRBV2 and TRBJ2-5, with D perhaps TRBD2 (6 bases). Germline V lookup: CDR1 SNHLY, CDR2 FYNNEI. CDR3 size: 13 residues. V gave up 11 bases and J gave up 5 bases, with 18 bases separating them. This CDR3 is CAGNPGDWETQYF. Here the CDR3 DNA reads TGTGCCGGGAACCCGGGGGATTGGGAGACCCAGTACTTC. The entire variable domain, with the rest obtained from reference TRBV2 and TRBJ2-5, is as follows: EPEVTQTPSHQVTQMGQEVILRCVPISNHLYFYWYRQILGQKVEFLVSFYNNEISEKSEIFDDQFSVERPDGSNFTLKIRSTKLEDSAMYFCAGNPGDWETQYFGPGTRLLVL.

This clonotype was counted at least ten times. The CDR3 DNA reads TGTGCCAGCAGCGTTAGGCTAGCGGGGAATGAGCAGTTCTTC. Residues: CASSVRLAGNEQFF. The V call is TRBV7-8, the J call TRBJ2-1; 9 nucleotides line up with TRBD2. The J segment lost 7 bases and the V segment lost 5 bases, leaving 6 bases of the junction unmatched. The CDR3 extends over 14 amino acids. CDR1 and CDR2 from the germline V gene are SGHVS and FQNEAQ.

This clonotype has at least ten counts. The chain carries TRBV5-1 and TRBJ1-2, with 9 bases identical to TRBD1. CDR3 length: 15 residues. The germline V gene encodes CDR1 SGHRS and CDR2 YFSETQ. V lost 4 bases and J lost 3; bases outside the gene matches: 7. CDR3 bases: TGCGCCAGCAGCCCGGGACAGGGTCGTCACTATGGCTACACCTTC. Amino acid sequence: CASSPGQGRHYGYTF. Based on the CDR3 plus reference TRBV5-1 and TRBJ1-2, the full variable domain is KAGVTQTPRYLIKTRGQQVTLSCSPISGHRSVSWYQQTPGQGLQFLFEYFSETQRNKGNFPGRFSGRQFSNSRSEMNVSTLELGDSALYLCASSPGQGRHYGYTFGSGTRLTVV.

This clonotype has a count of ten or more. V and J are TRBV2 and TRBJ1-1; no firm D call. The CDR3 consists of 12 residues. CDR1 and CDR2 (germline): SNHLY, FYNNEI. Trimming removed 5 bases from V and 4 bases from J, with 8 bases in between. CDR3 protein: CASSFSPTEAFF. The CDR3 coding sequence is TGTGCCAGCAGTTTCAGCCCCACTGAAGCTTTCTTT. Drawing the rest from reference TRBV2 and TRBJ1-1, the complete variable domain is EPEVTQTPSHQVTQMGQEVILRCVPISNHLYFYWYRQILGQKVEFLVSFYNNEISEKSEIFDDQFSVERPDGSNFTLKIRSTKLEDSAMYFCASSFSPTEAFFGQGTRLTVV.

Details on this clonotype: A much larger clonotype is one base distant, so this may be a read error. V and J are TRBV12-3 or TRBV12-4 and TRBJ2-7, with TRBD2 matching 9 bases. The CDR3 loop spans 15 amino acids. The junction had 4 bases not matched to a gene; V was cut back by 4 bases and J by 0 bases. The CDR3, as DNA: TGTGCCAGCAGTTCCCTAGCGGGAAACTCCTACGAGCAGTACTTC. Its translation: CASSSLAGNSYEQYF.

This clonotype was detected only a few times. The chain combines TRBV20-1 with TRBJ2-7; D not certain. CDR3 length: 13 amino acids. Germline lookup yields CDR1 DFQATT and CDR2 SNEGSKA (reference sequence). Trimming stripped 1 base from V and 0 bases from J, with 7 bases between. DNA for the CDR3: TGCAGTGCTAGAGGGGTACTCTCCTACGAGCAGTACTTC. This translates into CSARGVLSYEQYF.

The chain joins TRBV2 to TRBJ2-1; the D call may be TRBD1 or TRBD2 (5 bases each). The ends were cut back, 6 bases at V and 7 bases at J, with 16 bases in the middle. Germline CDR1 SNHLY, CDR2 FYNNEI. The CDR3 has 14 amino acids. Here the CDR3 DNA reads TGTGCCAGCAGCCCTTGGGGGAGCGAGAATGAGCAGTTCTTC. This codes for CASSPWGSENEQFF. Full variable domain (rest looked up from reference TRBV2 and TRBJ2-1): EPEVTQTPSHQVTQMGQEVILRCVPISNHLYFYWYRQILGQKVEFLVSFYNNEISEKSEIFDDQFSVERPDGSNFTLKIRSTKLEDSAMYFCASSPWGSENEQFFGPGTRLTVL.

This clonotype has ten or more counts. The chain has TRBV2 and TRBJ2-1; possible D gene TRBD1, 5 bases. Germline CDR1 SNHLY, CDR2 FYNNEI. The CDR3 contains 16 residues. Trimming took 2 bases from V and 3 from J, leaving 14 bases between them. DNA for the CDR3: TGTGCCAGCAGTGAATCAAAGGGGTTCGGCTACAATGAGCAGTTCTTC. This sequence encodes CASSESKGFGYNEQFF.

The chain joins TRBV10-3 to TRBJ1-2; a possible D gene is TRBD1 (6 bases). V lost 3 bases, J lost 3 bases, and 8 bases lay in between. Germline CDR1 and CDR2: ENHRY and SYGVKD. This CDR3 comprises 13 residues. As DNA, the CDR3 is TGTGCCATCAGTGAATCAGGGGACTATGGCTACACCTTC. Amino acid sequence: CAISESGDYGYTF.

The chain employs TRBV9 and TRBJ1-1; tentative D call: TRBD1 (6 bases). V gave up 3 bases and J gave up 5 bases, with 14 bases separating them. Germline V gene sequence: CDR1 SGDLS, CDR2 YYNGEE. The CDR3 covers 14 residues. This CDR3 is CASSAGQWDTEAFF. In DNA form, the CDR3 reads TGTGCCAGCAGCGCAGGACAGTGGGATACTGAAGCTTTCTTT.

This clonotype was seen at least ten times. The J gene is TRBJ2-1, the V gene TRBV30; no firm D call. V lost 3 bases and J lost 2, with 5 bases in between. The CDR3 is 12 residues long. Looked up from germline, CDR1 is GTSNPN and CDR2 is SVGIG (reference sequence). The CDR3 loop reads CAWRRTYNEQFF. CDR3 in DNA: TGTGCCTGGAGGCGGACCTACAATGAGCAGTTCTTC.

This clonotype has a count of ten or more. V gene TRBV11-3 combines with J gene TRBJ2-1; 7 bases line up with TRBD2. CDR3 length: 14 amino acids. Germline V lookup: CDR1 SGHNT, CDR2 YENEEA. V dropped 1 base and J dropped 6; count of bases not matched to a gene: 3. CDR3 sequence reads: CASSLGGSTNEQFF. The CDR3 DNA reads TGTGCCAGCAGCTTAGGCGGGAGTACCAATGAGCAGTTCTTC.

The chain couples TRBV28 to TRBJ1-2; the match to TRBD1 covers 10 bases. The CDR3 contains 17 residues. With 4 bases clipped from V and 2 bases from J, the junction kept 10 bases outside the gene matches. Germline V gene lookup returns CDR1 MDHEN and CDR2 SYDVKM. CDR3 sequence (DNA): TGTGCCAGCAGTTCGCCTGGACAGGGGGGGCAGAACTATGGCTACACCTTC. Translating gives CASSSPGQGGQNYGYTF.

In its sample, this clonotype was seen many times. The rearrangement joins TRBV5-6 to TRBJ1-2, with D possibly matching TRBD1 (6 bases). The CDR3 is made up of 14 amino acids. Between the trimmed V and J ends, which lost 3 bases and 8 bases, there was a span of 17 bases. The germline V gene has CDR1 SGHDT and CDR2 YYEEEE. Here the CDR3 DNA reads TGTGCCAGCAGCTCCCCCAGGGGTTCAGGGGGCTACACCTTC. It is translated as CASSSPRGSGGYTF.

This clonotype was counted ten times or more. The chain uses TRBV7-9 and TRBJ1-2, with D possibly being TRBD1 (6 bases). The CDR3 sequence is 13 residues long. Germline V gene sequence: CDR1 SEHNR, CDR2 FQNEAQ (reference sequence). Between the trimmed V and J ends, which lost 5 bases and 4 bases, there was a span of 11 bases. The CDR3 DNA follows: TGTGCCAGCAGCCTAGGGGGAAGCTATGGCTACACCTTC. Translating it yields CASSLGGSYGYTF. The complete variable domain, with remaining parts taken from reference TRBV7-9 and TRBJ1-2, reads DTGVSQNPRHKITKRGQNVTFRCDPISEHNRLYWYRQTLGQGPEFLTYFQNEAQLEKSRLLSDRFSAERPKGSFSTLEIQRTEQGDSAMYLCASSLGGSYGYTFGSGTRLTVV.

This clonotype showed up just a few times. Compared with germline, one end of the junction differs, possibly owing to a read error. The chain carries TRBV11-2 and TRBJ2-7; 7 bases fit TRBD2. The CDR3 loop spans 15 amino acids. Germline V gene data show CDR1 as SGHAT and CDR2 as FQNNGV. Here the CDR3 reads CASSSLSGEAYGQYF. The CDR3 DNA reads TGTGCCAGCAGCTCTTTGAGCGGGGAAGCCTACGGGCAGTACTTC.

This clonotype was recorded at least ten times. The V call is TRBV5-5, the J call TRBJ1-1; no clear D. Germline V CDR1 and CDR2: SGHKS, YYEKEE (reference sequence). Trimming removed 4 bases at V and 1 base at J, with 11 bases between. This CDR3 is built from 14 residues. CDR3 residues: CASSRVASNTEAFF. The CDR3 DNA sequence: TGTGCCAGCAGCCGGGTGGCTTCGAACACTGAAGCTTTCTTT.

This clonotype has ten or more counts. The CDR3 reads CASSLRAGNTEAFF. The CDR3 DNA follows: TGTGCCAGCAGCTTAAGGGCGGGGAACACTGAAGCTTTCTTT. The rearrangement links TRBV7-9 to TRBJ1-1; D ambiguous. Trimming cost V 2 bases and J 1 base, with 8 bases left between them. This CDR3 comprises 14 residues. Germline assignment: CDR1 SEHNR and CDR2 FQNEAQ (reference sequence).

The rearrangement links TRBV4-1 to TRBJ2-7; D is ambiguous. Germline V CDR1 and CDR2: MGHRA, YSYEKL. The germline V and J ends were trimmed by 0 bases and 0 bases, with 12 bases remaining between them. The CDR3 spans 16 residues. The CDR3 sequence: CASSQDQRQFSYEQYF. For the CDR3, the DNA is TGCGCCAGCAGCCAAGATCAACGGCAGTTCTCCTACGAGCAGTACTTC.

This clonotype has at least ten counts. The chain employs TRBV7-6 and TRBJ2-7; D possibly corresponds to TRBD2 (5 bases). CDR1 is SGHVS, CDR2 FNYEAQ, per germline. The V gene lost 5 bases and the J gene lost 3 bases, with 8 bases spanning the gap. This CDR3 is 12 amino acids long. For the CDR3, the DNA is TGTGCCAGCAGCCCGGGGAACTACGAGCAGTACTTC. This codes for CASSPGNYEQYF.